This T cell receptor (beta chain) was identified in a study of T cell responses to AZD1222 COVID-19 vaccine. Study-wide findings and caveats: Donors, mostly white British, included more females; clonal diversity was possibly underestimated. Nearly half of spike-specific TCRs reportedly target unmutated variant regions.

Libraries were prepared by immunoSEQ multiplex PCR; TCRdb keeps only in-frame clonotypes and omits some of them. This sample yields 90,000 to 120,000 clones, of which about nine tenths are seen a single time; about 4.5% belongs to the top ten. Comments on this clone: Its cognate antigen is unknown.

The sample in question was peripheral blood, obtained on day 0 of AZD1222 vaccination. This clonotype was obtained from an adult in good health.

CDR3 sequence: CATSGGRAGVSNEQFF. The DNA of the CDR3 is TGTGCCACCAGCGGGGGACGGGCGGGAGTGAGCAATGAGCAGTTCTTC. The rearrangement uses TRBV15 and TRBJ2-1; 7 positions match TRBD2. From germline, CDR1 is LNHNV and CDR2 YYDKDF (reference sequence). This CDR3 is built from 16 residues. With 5 bases clipped from V and 6 bases from J, the junction kept 13 bases outside the gene matches. Drawing the rest from reference TRBV15 and TRBJ2-1, the complete variable domain is DAMVIQNPRYQVTQFGKPVTLSCSQTLNHNVMYWYQQKSSQAPKLLFHYYDKDFNNEADTPDNFQSRRPNTSFCFLDIRSPGLGDTAMYLCATSGGRAGVSNEQFFGPGTRLTVL.